This note documents a single TCR beta chain sequence. Antigen: not known. Breast cancer patients provided tissue from their axillary draining lymph nodes. The entry originates in a study of breast tumors, draining lymph nodes, adjacent tissues. Via MiXCR, TCRdb re-called the multiplex PCR reads, giving one row per CDR3 protein. The sample records approximately 130,000 distinct CDR3 sequences, 21% being singletons. Broader study findings: Luminal-like breast cancer showed significantly greater tumor-nontumor repertoire similarity than basal-like breast cancer did. Compared with lymph nodes, tumors were less diverse; compared with nontumor tissue, more. Tumor T cell lymph node origin was a supported hypothesis, not proven.

Input material: axillary lymph node tissue. The TCR comes from a female donor with breast cancer. Some clones in this sample may be carry-over from other donors' samples.

CDR3 bases: TGTGCCAGCAGCGTAGACGCCAAGGGGAACATTCAGTACTTC. Translating gives CASSVDAKGNIQYF. This sequence joins TRBV9 and TRBJ2-4, with a possible D match to TRBD1 (5 bases). The CDR3 loop spans 14 amino acids. Germline loops: CDR1 SGDLS, CDR2 YYNGEE. V shed 0 bases and J shed 7 bases, with 11 bases lying between them. Combining the CDR3 with reference TRBV9 and TRBJ2-4 gives the whole variable domain DSGVTQTPKHLITATGQRVTLRCSPRSGDLSVYWYQQSLDQGLQFLIQYYNGEERAKGNILERFSAQQFPDLHSELNLSSLELGDSALYFCASSVDAKGNIQYFGAGTRLSVL.